These 5 T cell receptor beta chains share one sample of origin, sequenced in a study of cytomegalovirus exposure and HLA in healthy donors. Primers for the PCR totalled 60 Vbeta and 13 Jbeta. The protocol was immunoSEQ multiplex PCR, while the TCRdb copy is restricted to in-frame clones and leaves out a portion. The sample has around 100,000 clones; the top ten hold approximately 3.7%. The specimen was PBMCs. The source is a man aged 35 to 55 in good health and CMV-seronegative.

The rearrangement uses TRBV10-1 and TRBJ2-5; maybe TRBD2 (6 bases). The CDR3 covers 13 residues. Deletions cut 0 bases from V and 11 bases from J, with 13 bases between. The germline V gene encodes CDR1 WNHNN and CDR2 SYGVQD (reference sequence). The CDR3 sequence is CASSESRYREQYF. The CDR3 DNA reads TGCGCCAGCAGTGAGTCACGGTATCGGGAGCAGTACTTC.

V and J are TRBV28 and TRBJ2-1; 9 nucleotides match TRBD2. Germline V gene data show CDR1 as MDHEN and CDR2 as SYDVKM. The CDR3 length is 15 residues. The V segment lost 5 bases and the J segment 8 bases; nucleotides outside the gene matches: 10. The CDR3 bases are TGTGCCAGCAGTACAGCGGGAGGATATCTGCATGAGCAGTTCTTC. Amino acid sequence: CASSTAGGYLHEQFF. Together with reference TRBV28 and TRBJ2-1, the CDR3 gives the full variable domain: DVKVTQSSRYLVKRTGEKVFLECVQDMDHENMFWYRQDPGLGLRLIYFSYDVKMKEKGDIPEGYSVSREKKERFSLILESASTNQTSMYLCASSTAGGYLHEQFFGPGTRLTVL.

V is TRBV7-9 and J is TRBJ2-7; 14 nucleotides line up with TRBD2. Germline values: CDR1 SEHNR, CDR2 FQNEAQ (reference sequence). The ends lost 4 bases at V and 4 bases at J; junction bases unmatched: 3. The CDR3 loop spans 15 amino acids. The CDR3 here is CASSSGTSGSYEQYF. The CDR3 nucleotides are TGTGCCAGCAGCTCCGGGACTAGCGGGAGTTACGAGCAGTACTTC. Supplemented by reference TRBV7-9 and TRBJ2-7, the full variable domain reads DTGVSQNPRHKITKRGQNVTFRCDPISEHNRLYWYRQTLGQGPEFLTYFQNEAQLEKSRLLSDRFSAERPKGSFSTLEIQRTEQGDSAMYLCASSSGTSGSYEQYFGPGTRLTVT.

The genes are TRBV30 and TRBJ1-6; 7 bases are shared with TRBD1. The length of the CDR3 is 18 residues. J was trimmed by 0 bases and V by 2 bases; bases with no gene match: 10. The germline V gene has CDR1 GTSNPN and CDR2 SVGIG (reference sequence). CDR3 sequence: CAWSSWTGEYSYNSPLHF. CDR3 sequence (DNA): TGTGCCTGGAGTTCATGGACAGGTGAATACTCCTATAATTCACCCCTCCACTTT.

This chain joins TRBV5-1 and TRBJ1-1; D is perhaps TRBD1 (5 bases). The CDR3 extends over 14 amino acids. Germline assignment: CDR1 SGHRS and CDR2 YFSETQ. Trimming took off 2 bases at V and 2 bases at J, with 10 bases between the two ends. The chain's CDR3 is CASSFGHPNTEAFF. The CDR3 region has the DNA TGCGCCAGCAGCTTCGGACACCCCAACACTGAAGCTTTCTTT.